The 2 T cell receptor beta chains reported below all come from one sample, sequenced in a study of PD-1 blockade in classical Hodgkin lymphoma. As to time point: newly diagnosed, previously untreated cHL patient sample. Measured with immunoSEQ multiplex PCR; TCRdb has only the in-frame clones, and not every one. The data hold about 25,000 clones, with nearly 95% observed a single time. Source material: peripheral blood mononuclear cells (PBMCs). The source of these receptors is a human donor with classical Hodgkin lymphoma.

J is TRBJ1-1 and V is TRBV10-2; 8 bases line up with TRBD1. The V gene's germline CDR1 is WSHSY and CDR2 SAAADI. Trimming took 6 bases from V and 3 from J; bases not matched to a gene: 15. The CDR3 sequence is 17 residues long. The CDR3 spells CASRFDRGWGFDTEAFF. In nucleotides, the CDR3 is TGCGCCAGCAGGTTCGACAGGGGATGGGGGTTCGACACTGAAGCTTTCTTT.

In nucleotides, the CDR3 is TGTGCCTGGATCGGGATTAACAGGGTCATCGGCACTGAAGCTTTCTTT. As protein: CAWIGINRVIGTEAFF. This chain connects TRBV30 to TRBJ1-1; D possibly corresponds to TRBD1 (6 bases). Germline values: CDR1 GTSNPN, CDR2 SVGIG (reference sequence). The CDR3 runs 16 residues. Trimming took 4 bases from V and 4 from J, leaving 22 bases between them.